The clone carrying this TCR beta chain was counted between two and nine times. The antigen is not known. The data were taken from a study of identical twins' blood T cells. Study summary: Around twelve libraries, six alpha and six beta, gave 50 million or so reads. Study observations and caveats: Twins shared about as many clonotypes as their cloneset sizes predicted. Each donor's most abundant TCRbeta clonotypes shared more CDR3 sequences with her twin than unrelated donors.

In germline, CDR1 is LGHDT, CDR2 YNNKEL (reference sequence). V was trimmed by 4 bases and J by 2 bases, leaving 8 bases between them. The CDR3 loop spans 14 amino acids. TCRdb re-derived calls from the 5' RACE reads in MiXCR, one entry per CDR3 protein. Of 350,000 to 400,000 distinct CDR3 sequences listed, about 28% are singletons. The chain has TRBV3-1 and TRBJ2-2, with unresolved D. What was sequenced was PBMCs. This clonotype was sampled from a woman between 18 and 49 years old in good health. DNA for the CDR3: TGTGCCAGCAGCCTACGGACCAACACCGGGGAGCTGTTTTTT. It specifies CASSLRTNTGELFF.